This record concerns one T cell receptor (beta chain) sequence. Clones were read by immunoSEQ multiplex PCR, and TCRdb kept only the in-frame ones, dropping some. The data contain a few hundred thousand clones, roughly 85% of them singletons. Trimming cost V 8 bases and J 4 bases; bases outside gene matches: 5. The CDR3 spans 14 residues. CDR1 LNHDA and CDR2 SQIVND come from the germline V gene (reference sequence). The record originates from a study of blood T cell repertoires in COVID-19. Study at large: In each case, the material was cDNA or gDNA derived from T cells, B-cell-depleted T cells, or PBMCs.

The sample consisted of PBMCs or T cells enriched from blood (not recorded which). The rearrangement links TRBV19 to TRBJ1-2; 12 nucleotides agree with TRBD1. The sequence came from a woman in her 40s with acute COVID-19. The CDR3 region is CASRGQGAFYGYTF. The CDR3 DNA follows: TGTGCCAGTCGGGGACAGGGGGCATTCTATGGCTACACCTTC.